The 9 T cell receptor beta chains below all came from one sample that was sequenced in a study of early T cells in non-severe SARS-CoV-2 infection listed by TCRdb under 2021. Library preparation employed 5' RACE. Instrument used: NextSeq 500. TCRdb reprocessing: public reads trimmed at Q25 with fastp, clones called with MiXCR, in-frame beta chains kept. Rows are combined by CDR3 protein, so each entry shows the most common genes and DNA. The sample includes about 77,000 distinct CDR3 sequences, with about 16% observed a single time. The ten biggest clones cover less than 3.5% of the sample. Sequenced input: whole blood. Receptors originate from an adult who was a healthcare worker with PCR-confirmed SARS-CoV-2 infection or an uninfected control (not recorded which).

This clonotype was observed many times. The chain couples TRBV11-2 to TRBJ2-7; D uncertain. CDR1 is SGHAT and CDR2 is FQNNGV in the germline V gene. Trimming removed 4 bases at V and 6 bases at J, with 13 bases between. The CDR3 has 13 amino acids. The CDR3: CASSSPTLGEQYF. The CDR3 bases are TGTGCCAGCAGCTCTCCGACCCTAGGCGAGCAGTACTTC. The variable domain in full, completed from reference TRBV11-2 and TRBJ2-7, reads EAGVAQSPRYKIIEKRQSVAFWCNPISGHATLYWYQQILGQGPKLLIQFQNNGVVDDSQLPKDRFSAERLKGVDSTLKIQPAKLEDSAVYLCASSSPTLGEQYFGPGTRLTVT.

This clonotype was counted a few times. The chain joins TRBV4-1 to TRBJ2-3, with D possibly being TRBD1 (6 bases). The ends were cut back, 3 bases at V and 0 bases at J, with 13 bases in the middle. CDR1 MGHRA and CDR2 YSYEKL come from the germline V gene. The CDR3 is 16 amino acids. CDR3 loop: CASSHLTQGSTDTQYF. As DNA, the CDR3 is TGCGCCAGCAGCCACCTAACCCAGGGGAGCACAGATACGCAGTATTTT.

This clonotype was observed a handful of times. J is TRBJ1-1 and V is TRBV2; D is unresolved. This CDR3 contains 14 residues. V was cut by 5 bases and J by 3 bases, with 13 bases left in between. The germline gives CDR1 SNHLY, CDR2 FYNNEI. This CDR3 is CASSTDLADTEAFF. The CDR3 DNA reads TGTGCCAGCAGTACTGACCTGGCGGACACTGAAGCTTTCTTT.

CDR3 DNA sequence: TGTGCCAGCAGTGGACAGGGCTCAACCTACGAGCAGTACTTC. Translated, it gives CASSGQGSTYEQYF. This chain joins TRBV12-3 or TRBV12-4 and TRBJ2-7; 8 nucleotides align to TRBD1. The CDR3 has 14 amino acids. Trimming took 5 bases from V and 2 from J; bases not matched to a gene: 5.

The chain joins TRBV9 to TRBJ2-1; D might be TRBD1 or TRBD2, each matching 6 bases. There are 16 residues in the CDR3. Germline V CDR1 and CDR2: SGDLS, YYNGEE. Deletions cut 4 bases from V and 0 bases from J, with 14 bases between. Here the CDR3 DNA reads TGTGCCAGCAGCCCCCGGGGGACAAGCTCCTACAATGAGCAGTTCTTC. It specifies CASSPRGTSSYNEQFF.

The CDR3: CASSLQSGSGSPLHF. CDR3 DNA: TGTGCCAGCTCACTGCAATCAGGGTCAGGCTCACCCCTCCACTTT. This chain joins TRBV18 and TRBJ1-6; tentatively, D is TRBD1 (5 bases). V lost 4 bases to trimming and J lost 10 bases, with 17 bases between them. The CDR3 covers 15 residues. Germline-derived CDR1 and CDR2 are KGHSH and LQKENI.

V is TRBV5-1 and J is TRBJ1-5, with 8 bases matching TRBD1. Per germline, CDR1 SGHRS and CDR2 YFSETQ. Trimming at V came to 4 bases and at J to 6 bases, leaving 9 bases not matched to a gene. The CDR3 length is 15 residues. The chain's CDR3 is CASSPGQGAVQPQHF. For the CDR3, the DNA is TGCGCCAGCAGCCCCGGACAGGGCGCGGTTCAGCCCCAGCATTTT.

This clonotype came up a few times. The chain combines TRBV29-1 with TRBJ2-5, with no clear D. V was pared by 4 bases and J by 1 base, with 7 bases between. The CDR3 loop spans 12 amino acids. The germline V gene encodes CDR1 SQVTM and CDR2 ANQGSEA. The CDR3 nucleotides are TGCAGCGTTGCACGTCTCCAAGAGACCCAGTACTTC. Its translation is CSVARLQETQYF.

The chain links TRBV25-1 to TRBJ1-2, with D perhaps TRBD1 (5 bases). V dropped 4 bases and J dropped 7 bases, with 13 bases sitting between them. The CDR3 runs 13 residues. CDR1 MGHDK and CDR2 SYGVNS come from the germline V gene. The CDR3 loop is CASSVSGARGYTF. The CDR3 nucleotides are TGTGCCAGCAGTGTGTCCGGGGCTCGTGGCTACACCTTC.